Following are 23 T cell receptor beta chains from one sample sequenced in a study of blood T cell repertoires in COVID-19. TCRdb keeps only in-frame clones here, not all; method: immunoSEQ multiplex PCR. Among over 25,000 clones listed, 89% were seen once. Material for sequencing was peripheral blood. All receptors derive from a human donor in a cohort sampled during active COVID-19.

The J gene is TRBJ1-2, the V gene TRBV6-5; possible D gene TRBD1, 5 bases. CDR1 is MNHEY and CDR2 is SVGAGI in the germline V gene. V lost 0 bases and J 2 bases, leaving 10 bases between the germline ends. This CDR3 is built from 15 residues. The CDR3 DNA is TGTGCCAGCAGTTACTCTTGGGGCGGAAACTATGGCTACACCTTC. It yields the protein CASSYSWGGNYGYTF.

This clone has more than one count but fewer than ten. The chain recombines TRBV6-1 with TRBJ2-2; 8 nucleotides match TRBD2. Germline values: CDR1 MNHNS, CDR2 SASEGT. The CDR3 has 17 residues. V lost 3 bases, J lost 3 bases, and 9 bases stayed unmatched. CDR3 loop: CASSDTGGPGYTGELFF. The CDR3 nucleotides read TGTGCCAGCAGTGATACGGGGGGGCCCGGTTACACCGGGGAGCTGTTTTTT.

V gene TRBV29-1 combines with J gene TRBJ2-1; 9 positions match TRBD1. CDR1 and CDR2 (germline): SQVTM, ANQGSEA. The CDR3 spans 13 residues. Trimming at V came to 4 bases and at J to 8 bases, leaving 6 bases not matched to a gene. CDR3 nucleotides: TGCAGCGTTGCGGGGACAGGGTCCGATGAGCAGTTCTTC. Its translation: CSVAGTGSDEQFF.

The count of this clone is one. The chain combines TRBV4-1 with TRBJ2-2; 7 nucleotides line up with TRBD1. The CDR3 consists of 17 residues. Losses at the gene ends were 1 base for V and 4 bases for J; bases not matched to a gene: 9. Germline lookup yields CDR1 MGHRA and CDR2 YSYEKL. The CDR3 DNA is TGCGCCAGCAGCCAAGTTTCGGTAGGGGGCGGCACCGGGGAGCTGTTTTTT. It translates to CASSQVSVGGGTGELFF.

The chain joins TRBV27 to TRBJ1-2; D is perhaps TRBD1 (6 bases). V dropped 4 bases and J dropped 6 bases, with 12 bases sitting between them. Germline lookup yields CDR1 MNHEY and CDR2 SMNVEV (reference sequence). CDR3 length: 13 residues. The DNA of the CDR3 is TGTGCCAGCAGTTCCACAGGGTCCGATGGCTACACCTTC. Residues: CASSSTGSDGYTF.

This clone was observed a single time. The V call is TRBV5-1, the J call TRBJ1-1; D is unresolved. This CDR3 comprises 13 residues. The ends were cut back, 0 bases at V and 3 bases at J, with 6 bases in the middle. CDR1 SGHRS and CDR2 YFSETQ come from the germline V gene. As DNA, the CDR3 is TGCGCCAGCAGCTTGGCCAGATACACTGAAGCTTTCTTT. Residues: CASSLARYTEAFF.

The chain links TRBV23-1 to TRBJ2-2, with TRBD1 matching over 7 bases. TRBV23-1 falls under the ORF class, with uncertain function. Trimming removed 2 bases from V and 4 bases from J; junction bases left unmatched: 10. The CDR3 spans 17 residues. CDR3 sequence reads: CASSQQPGGKRTGELFF. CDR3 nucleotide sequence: TGCGCCAGCAGTCAACAGCCAGGGGGAAAACGCACCGGGGAGCTGTTTTTT.

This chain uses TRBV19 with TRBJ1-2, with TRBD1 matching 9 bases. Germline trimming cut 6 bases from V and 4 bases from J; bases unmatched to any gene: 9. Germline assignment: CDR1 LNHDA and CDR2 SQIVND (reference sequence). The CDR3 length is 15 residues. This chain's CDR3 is CASRLVGQGSYGYTF. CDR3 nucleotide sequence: TGTGCCAGTAGATTGGTGGGACAGGGTAGCTATGGCTACACCTTC.

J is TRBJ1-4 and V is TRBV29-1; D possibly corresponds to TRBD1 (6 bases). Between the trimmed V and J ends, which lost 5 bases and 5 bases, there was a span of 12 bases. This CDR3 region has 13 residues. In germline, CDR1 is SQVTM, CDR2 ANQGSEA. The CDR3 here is CSVQGSRNEKLFF. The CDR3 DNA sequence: TGCAGCGTTCAGGGGTCCCGCAATGAAAAACTGTTTTTT.

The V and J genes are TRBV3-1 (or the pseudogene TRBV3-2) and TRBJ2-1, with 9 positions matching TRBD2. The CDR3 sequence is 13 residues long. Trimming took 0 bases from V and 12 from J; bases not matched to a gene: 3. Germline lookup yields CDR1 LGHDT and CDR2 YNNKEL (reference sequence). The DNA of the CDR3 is TGTGCCAGCAGCCAAGATAGAGCGGGGGGGCAGTTCTTC. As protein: CASSQDRAGGQFF.

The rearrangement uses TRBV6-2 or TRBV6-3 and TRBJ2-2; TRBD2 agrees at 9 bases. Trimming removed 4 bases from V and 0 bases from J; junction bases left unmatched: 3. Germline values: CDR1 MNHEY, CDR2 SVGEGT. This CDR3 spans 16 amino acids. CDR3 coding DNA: TGTGCCAGCAGTTTCGCGGGGGGGCCGAACACCGGGGAGCTGTTTTTT. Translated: CASSFAGGPNTGELFF.

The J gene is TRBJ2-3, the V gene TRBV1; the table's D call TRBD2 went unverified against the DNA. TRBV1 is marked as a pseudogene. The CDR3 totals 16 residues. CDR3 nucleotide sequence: TGCACCAGCAGCCACCATAGCGGGGGGGATGGGGGTACGCAGTATTTT. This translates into CTSSHHSGGDGGTQYF.

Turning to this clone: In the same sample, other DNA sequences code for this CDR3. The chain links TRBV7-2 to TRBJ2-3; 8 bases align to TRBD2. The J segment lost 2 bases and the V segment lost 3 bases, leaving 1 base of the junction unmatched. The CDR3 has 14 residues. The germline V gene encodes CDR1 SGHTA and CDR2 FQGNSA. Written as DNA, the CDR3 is TGTGCCAGCAGCTTGCGGGGGGCCACAGATACGCAGTATTTT. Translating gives CASSLRGATDTQYF.

CDR3 nucleotide sequence: TGCAGCGTTGAAGGACTAGCGGATCAAGAGACCCAGTACTTC. This codes for CSVEGLADQETQYF. This rearrangement joins TRBV29-1 to TRBJ2-5; 9 bases are shared with TRBD2. CDR1 and CDR2 (germline): SQVTM, ANQGSEA. V lost 1 base, J lost 2 bases, and 2 bases stayed unmatched. This CDR3 region has 14 residues.

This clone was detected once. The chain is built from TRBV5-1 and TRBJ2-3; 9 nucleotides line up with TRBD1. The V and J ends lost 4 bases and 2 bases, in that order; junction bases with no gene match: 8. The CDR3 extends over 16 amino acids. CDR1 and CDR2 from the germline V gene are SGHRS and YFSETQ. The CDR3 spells CASSITGGQATDTQYF. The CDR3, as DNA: TGCGCCAGCAGCATAACAGGGGGCCAGGCCACAGATACGCAGTATTTT.

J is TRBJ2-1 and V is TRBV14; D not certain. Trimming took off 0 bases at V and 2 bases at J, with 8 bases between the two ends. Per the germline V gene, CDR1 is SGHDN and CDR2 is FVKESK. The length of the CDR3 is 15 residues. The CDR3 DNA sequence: TGTGCCAGCAGCCAAGAACAGTCGGCCTACAATGAGCAGTTCTTC. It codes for CASSQEQSAYNEQFF. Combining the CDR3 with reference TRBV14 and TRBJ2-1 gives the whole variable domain EAGVTQFPSHSVIEKGQTVTLRCDPISGHDNLYWYRRVMGKEIKFLLHFVKESKQDESGMPNNRFLAERTGGTYSTLKVQPAELEDSGVYFCASSQEQSAYNEQFFGPGTRLTVL.

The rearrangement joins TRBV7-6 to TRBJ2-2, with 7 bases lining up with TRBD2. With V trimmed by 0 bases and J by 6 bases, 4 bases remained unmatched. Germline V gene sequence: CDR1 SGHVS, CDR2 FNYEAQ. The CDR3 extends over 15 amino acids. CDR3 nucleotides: TGTGCCAGCAGCTTAGCCCTGGCGGGGGCCGGGGAGCTGTTTTTT. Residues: CASSLALAGAGELFF. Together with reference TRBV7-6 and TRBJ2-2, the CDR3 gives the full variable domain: GAGVSQSPRYKVTKRGQDVALRCDPISGHVSLYWYRQALGQGPEFLTYFNYEAQQDKSGLPNDRFSAERPEGSISTLTIQRTEQRDSAMYRCASSLALAGAGELFFGEGSRLTVL.

The DNA of the CDR3 is TGTGCCAGCATTAAGGGACAGGCAGACTCCTACGAGCAGTACTTC. The encoded protein is CASIKGQADSYEQYF. V usage is TRBV6-5 and J usage is TRBJ2-7; 8 bases are a match to TRBD1. This CDR3 spans 15 amino acids. CDR1 is MNHEY, CDR2 SVGAGI, per germline. Losses at the gene ends were 7 bases for V and 0 bases for J; bases not matched to a gene: 8.

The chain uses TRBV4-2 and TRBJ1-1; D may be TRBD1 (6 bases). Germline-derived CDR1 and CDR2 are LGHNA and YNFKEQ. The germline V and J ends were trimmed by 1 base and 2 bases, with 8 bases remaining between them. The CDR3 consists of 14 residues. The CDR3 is CASSQGTENTEAFF. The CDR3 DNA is TGTGCCAGCAGCCAAGGGACAGAAAACACTGAAGCTTTCTTT.

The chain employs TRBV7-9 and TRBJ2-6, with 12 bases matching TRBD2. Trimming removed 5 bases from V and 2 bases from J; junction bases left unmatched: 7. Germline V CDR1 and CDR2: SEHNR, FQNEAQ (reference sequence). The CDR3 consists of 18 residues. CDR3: CASSPLAGGLAGANVLTF. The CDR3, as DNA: TGTGCCAGCAGCCCCCTAGCGGGGGGGCTTGCTGGGGCCAACGTCCTGACTTTC.

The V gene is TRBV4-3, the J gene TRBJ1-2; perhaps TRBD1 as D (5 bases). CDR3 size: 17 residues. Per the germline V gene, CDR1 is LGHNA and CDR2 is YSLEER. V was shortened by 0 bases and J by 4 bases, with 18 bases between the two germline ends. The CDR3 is CASSQDNAGQRSYGYTF. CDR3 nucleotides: TGCGCCAGCAGCCAAGATAACGCCGGACAAAGGAGCTATGGCTACACCTTC.

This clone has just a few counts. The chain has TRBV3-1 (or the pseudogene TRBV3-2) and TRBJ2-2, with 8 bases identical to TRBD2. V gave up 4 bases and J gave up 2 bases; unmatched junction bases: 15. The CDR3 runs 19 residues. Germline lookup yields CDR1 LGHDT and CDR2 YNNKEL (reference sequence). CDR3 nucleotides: TGTGCCAGCAGCCCCACCGGGGGCGCGGGGGGACCCAACACCGGGGAGCTGTTTTTT. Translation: CASSPTGGAGGPNTGELFF.

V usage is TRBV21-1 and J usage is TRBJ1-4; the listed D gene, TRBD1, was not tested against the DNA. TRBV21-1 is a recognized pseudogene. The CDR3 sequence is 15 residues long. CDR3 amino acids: CASNYLTGDNEKLFF. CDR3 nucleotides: TGTGCCAGCAACTATCTGACAGGGGATAATGAAAAACTGTTTTTT.